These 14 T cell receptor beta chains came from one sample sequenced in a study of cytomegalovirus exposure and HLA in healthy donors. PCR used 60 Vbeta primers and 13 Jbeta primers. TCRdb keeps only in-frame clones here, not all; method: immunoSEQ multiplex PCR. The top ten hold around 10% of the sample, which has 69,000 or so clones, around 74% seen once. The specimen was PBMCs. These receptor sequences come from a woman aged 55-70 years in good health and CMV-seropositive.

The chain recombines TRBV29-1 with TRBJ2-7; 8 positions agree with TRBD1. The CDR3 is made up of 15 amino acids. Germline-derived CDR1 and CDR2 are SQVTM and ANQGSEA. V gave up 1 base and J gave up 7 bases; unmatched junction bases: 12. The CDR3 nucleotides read TGCAGCGTTGAAGGAGACAGGGGAATTGAAGGAGAGCAGTACTTC. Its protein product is CSVEGDRGIEGEQYF.

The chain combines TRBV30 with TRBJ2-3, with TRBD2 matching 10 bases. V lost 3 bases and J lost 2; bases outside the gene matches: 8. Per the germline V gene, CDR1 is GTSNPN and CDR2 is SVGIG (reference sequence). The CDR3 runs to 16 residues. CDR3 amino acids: CAWRHLAGVNTDTQYF. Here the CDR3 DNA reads TGTGCCTGGAGACATCTAGCGGGGGTTAACACAGATACGCAGTATTTT.

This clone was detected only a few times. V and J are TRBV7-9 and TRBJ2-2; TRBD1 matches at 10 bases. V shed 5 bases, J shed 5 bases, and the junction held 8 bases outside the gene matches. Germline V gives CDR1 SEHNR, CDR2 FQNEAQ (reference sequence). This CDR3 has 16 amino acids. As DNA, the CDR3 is TGTGCCAGCAGCCCCTTCGGGACAGGGGCAACCGGGGAGCTGTTTTTT. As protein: CASSPFGTGATGELFF.

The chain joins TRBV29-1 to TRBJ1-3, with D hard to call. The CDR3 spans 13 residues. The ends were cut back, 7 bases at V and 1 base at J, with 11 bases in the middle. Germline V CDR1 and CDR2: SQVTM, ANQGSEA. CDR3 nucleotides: TGCAGCGCCGGGTGGCAGTCTGGAAACACCATATATTTT. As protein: CSAGWQSGNTIYF.

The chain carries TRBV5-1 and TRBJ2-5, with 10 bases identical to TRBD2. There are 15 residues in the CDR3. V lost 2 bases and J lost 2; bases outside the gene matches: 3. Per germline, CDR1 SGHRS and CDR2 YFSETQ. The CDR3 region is CASSFPSGGQETQYF. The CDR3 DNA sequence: TGCGCCAGCAGCTTCCCTAGCGGGGGTCAAGAGACCCAGTACTTC.

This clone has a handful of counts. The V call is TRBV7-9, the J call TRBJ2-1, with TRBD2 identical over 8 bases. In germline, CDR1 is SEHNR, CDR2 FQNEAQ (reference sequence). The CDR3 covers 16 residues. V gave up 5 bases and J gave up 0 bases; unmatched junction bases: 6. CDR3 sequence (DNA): TGTGCCAGCAGCCAACTAGCGGTAAGCTCCTACAATGAGCAGTTCTTC. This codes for CASSQLAVSSYNEQFF.

The CDR3 here is CASSFRSGGPNNEQFF. Here the CDR3 DNA reads TGTGCCAGCAGTTTCCGGAGCGGGGGGCCGAACAATGAGCAGTTCTTC. V is TRBV7-3 and J is TRBJ2-1; 9 bases match TRBD2. The CDR3 spans 16 residues. J lost 5 bases, V lost 6 bases, and 11 bases had no gene match. In germline, CDR1 is SGHTA, CDR2 FQGTGA.

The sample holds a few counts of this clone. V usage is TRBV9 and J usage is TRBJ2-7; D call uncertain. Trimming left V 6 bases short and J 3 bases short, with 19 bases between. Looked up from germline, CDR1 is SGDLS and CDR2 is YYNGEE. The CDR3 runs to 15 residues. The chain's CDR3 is CASIETPTERYEQYV. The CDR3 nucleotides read TGTGCCAGCATCGAAACTCCCACGGAGCGCTACGAGCAGTACGTC.

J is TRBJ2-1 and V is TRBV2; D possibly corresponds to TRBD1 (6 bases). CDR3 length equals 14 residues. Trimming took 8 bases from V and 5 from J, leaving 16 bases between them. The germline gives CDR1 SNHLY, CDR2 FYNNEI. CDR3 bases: TGTGCCAGCGTATACAGGGTTGGAGACAATGAGCAGTTCTTC. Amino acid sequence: CASVYRVGDNEQFF.

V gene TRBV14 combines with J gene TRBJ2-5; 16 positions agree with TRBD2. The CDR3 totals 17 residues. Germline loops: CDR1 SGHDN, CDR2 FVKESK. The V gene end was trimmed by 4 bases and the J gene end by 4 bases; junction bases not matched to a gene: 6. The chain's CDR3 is CASSRKGLAGGRETQYF. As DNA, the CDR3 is TGTGCCAGCAGCCGCAAGGGACTAGCGGGAGGGCGAGAGACCCAGTACTTC.

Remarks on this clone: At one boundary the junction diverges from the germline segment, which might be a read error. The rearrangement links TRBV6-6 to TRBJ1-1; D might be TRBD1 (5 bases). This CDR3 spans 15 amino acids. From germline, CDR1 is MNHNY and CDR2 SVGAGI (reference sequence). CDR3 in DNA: TGTGCCAGCAGTTACACACAATCAGGGAACCCTGAAGCTTTCTTT. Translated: CASSYTQSGNPEAFF.

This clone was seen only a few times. The CDR3 region has the DNA TGTGCCAGCAGCTCGCGCCGGGACACCAAAAACATTCAGTACTTC. Protein sequence: CASSSRRDTKNIQYF. This chain connects TRBV7-9 to TRBJ2-4, with TRBD1 as a possible D gene (6 bases). Trimming pared 4 bases from V and 2 bases from J, leaving 12 bases between. This CDR3 has 15 amino acids. CDR1 and CDR2 (germline): SEHNR, FQNEAQ (reference sequence).

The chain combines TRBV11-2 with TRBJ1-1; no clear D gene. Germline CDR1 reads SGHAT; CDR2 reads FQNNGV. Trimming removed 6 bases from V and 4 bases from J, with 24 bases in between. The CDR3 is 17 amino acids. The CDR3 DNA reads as TGTGCCAGCAGTCCCAGCGGAGGGCGGGCGTGGAGCACTGAAGCTTTCTTT. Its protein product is CASSPSGGRAWSTEAFF.

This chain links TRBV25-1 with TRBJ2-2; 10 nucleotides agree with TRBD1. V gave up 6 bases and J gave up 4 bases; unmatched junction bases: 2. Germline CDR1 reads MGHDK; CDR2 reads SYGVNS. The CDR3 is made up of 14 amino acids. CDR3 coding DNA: TGTGCCAGCAGCCGGGACAGGGGCACCGGGGAGCTGTTTTTT. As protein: CASSRDRGTGELFF.